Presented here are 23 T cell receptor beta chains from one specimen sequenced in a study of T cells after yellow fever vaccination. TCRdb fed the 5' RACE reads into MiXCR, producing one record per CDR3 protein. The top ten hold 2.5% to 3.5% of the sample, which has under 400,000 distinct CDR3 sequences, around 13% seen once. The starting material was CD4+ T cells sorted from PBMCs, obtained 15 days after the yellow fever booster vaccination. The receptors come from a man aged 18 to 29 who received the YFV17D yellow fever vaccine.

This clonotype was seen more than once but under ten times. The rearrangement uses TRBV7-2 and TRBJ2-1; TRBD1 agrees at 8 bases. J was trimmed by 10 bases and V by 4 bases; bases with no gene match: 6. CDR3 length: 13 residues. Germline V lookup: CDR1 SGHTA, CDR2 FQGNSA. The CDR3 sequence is CASSSQGAGEQFF. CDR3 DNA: TGTGCCAGCAGCTCTCAGGGGGCAGGGGAGCAGTTCTTC.

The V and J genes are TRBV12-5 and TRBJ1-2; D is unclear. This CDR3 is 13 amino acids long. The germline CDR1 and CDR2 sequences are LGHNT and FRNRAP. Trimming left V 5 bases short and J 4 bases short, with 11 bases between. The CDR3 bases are TGTGCTAGTGGTCAAGATTTCCCCTATGGCTACACCTTC. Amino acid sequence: CASGQDFPYGYTF. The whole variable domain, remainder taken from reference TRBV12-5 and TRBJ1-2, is DARVTQTPRHKVTEMGQEVTMRCQPILGHNTVFWYRQTMMQGLELLAYFRNRAPLDDSGMPKDRFSAEMPDATLATLKIQPSEPRDSAVYFCASGQDFPYGYTFGSGTRLTVV.

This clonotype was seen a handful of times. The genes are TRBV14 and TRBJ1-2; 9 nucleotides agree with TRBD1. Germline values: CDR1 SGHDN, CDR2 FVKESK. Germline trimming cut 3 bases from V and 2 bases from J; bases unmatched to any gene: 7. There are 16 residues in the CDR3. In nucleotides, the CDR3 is TGTGCCAGCAGCCACGGGACAGGGCGTTCGAACTATGGCTACACCTTC. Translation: CASSHGTGRSNYGYTF.

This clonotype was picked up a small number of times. The CDR3 protein is CSVERGGPRETQYF. The CDR3, as DNA: TGCAGCGTTGAACGGGGGGGCCCCCGAGAGACCCAGTACTTC. The chain employs TRBV29-1 and TRBJ2-5; 8 bases line up with TRBD2. The germline gives CDR1 SQVTM, CDR2 ANQGSEA. This CDR3 has 14 amino acids. V lost 2 bases, J lost 4 bases, and 6 bases stayed unmatched.

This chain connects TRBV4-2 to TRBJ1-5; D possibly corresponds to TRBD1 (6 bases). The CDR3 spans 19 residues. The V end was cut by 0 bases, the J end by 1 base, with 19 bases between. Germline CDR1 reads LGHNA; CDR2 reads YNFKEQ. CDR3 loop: CASSQEGGGRGESNQPQHF. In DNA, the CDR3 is TGTGCCAGCAGCCAAGAAGGGGGGGGCAGGGGTGAGAGCAATCAGCCCCAGCATTTT.

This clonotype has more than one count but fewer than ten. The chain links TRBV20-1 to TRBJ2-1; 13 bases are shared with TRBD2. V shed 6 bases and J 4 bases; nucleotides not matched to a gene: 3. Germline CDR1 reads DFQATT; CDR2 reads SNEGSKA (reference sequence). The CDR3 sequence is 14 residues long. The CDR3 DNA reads TGCAGTGCGGGACTAGCGGGGACATACAATGAGCAGTTCTTC. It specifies CSAGLAGTYNEQFF.

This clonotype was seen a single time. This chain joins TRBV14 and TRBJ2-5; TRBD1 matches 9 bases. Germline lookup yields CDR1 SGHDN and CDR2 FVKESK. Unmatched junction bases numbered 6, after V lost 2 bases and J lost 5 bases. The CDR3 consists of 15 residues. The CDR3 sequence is CASSQLGQGGETQYF. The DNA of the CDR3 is TGTGCCAGCAGCCAACTGGGACAGGGTGGCGAGACCCAGTACTTC.

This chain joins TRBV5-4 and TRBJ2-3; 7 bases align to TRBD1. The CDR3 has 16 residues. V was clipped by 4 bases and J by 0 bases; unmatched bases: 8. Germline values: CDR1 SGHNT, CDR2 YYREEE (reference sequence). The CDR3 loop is CASSKRDRASTDTQYF. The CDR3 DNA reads TGTGCCAGCAGCAAAAGGGACAGAGCTAGCACAGATACGCAGTATTTT.

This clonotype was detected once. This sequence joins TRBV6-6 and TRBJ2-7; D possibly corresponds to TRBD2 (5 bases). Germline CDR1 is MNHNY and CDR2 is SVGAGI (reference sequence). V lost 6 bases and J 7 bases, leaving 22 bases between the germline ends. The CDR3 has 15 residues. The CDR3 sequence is CASSTRTEASREQYF. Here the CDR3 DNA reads TGTGCCAGCAGCACCCGTACGGAGGCATCTAGAGAGCAGTACTTC.

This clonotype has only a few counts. CDR3 sequence (DNA): TGCAGTGCTAGAGCGCCAGGGGTTGTGAACACTGAAGCTTTCTTT. The encoded protein is CSARAPGVVNTEAFF. The chain links TRBV20-1 to TRBJ1-1; the D gene is possibly TRBD1 (6 bases). Germline CDR1 is DFQATT and CDR2 is SNEGSKA (reference sequence). The V end was cut by 1 base, the J end by 0 bases, with 12 bases between. The CDR3 is made up of 15 amino acids.

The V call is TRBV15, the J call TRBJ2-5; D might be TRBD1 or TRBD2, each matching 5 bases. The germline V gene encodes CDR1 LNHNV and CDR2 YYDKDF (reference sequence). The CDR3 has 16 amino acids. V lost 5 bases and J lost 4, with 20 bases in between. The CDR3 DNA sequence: TGTGCCACCAGCCCTAGCAGGAGACGAGGGGTAGAGACCCAGTACTTC. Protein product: CATSPSRRRGVETQYF.

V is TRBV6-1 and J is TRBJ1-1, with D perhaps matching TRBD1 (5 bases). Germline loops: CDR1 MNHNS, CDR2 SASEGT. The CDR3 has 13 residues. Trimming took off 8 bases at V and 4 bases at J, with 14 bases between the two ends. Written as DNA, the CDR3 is TGTGCCAGCTGCCGCCTGGGGGGCACTGAAGCTTTCTTT. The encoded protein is CASCRLGGTEAFF.

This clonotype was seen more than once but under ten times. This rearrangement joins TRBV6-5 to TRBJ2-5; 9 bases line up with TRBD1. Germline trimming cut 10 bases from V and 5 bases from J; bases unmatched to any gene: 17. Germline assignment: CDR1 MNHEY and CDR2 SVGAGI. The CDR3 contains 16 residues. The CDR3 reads CATSTTGTGRSETQYF. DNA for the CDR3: TGTGCCACAAGTACAACCGGGACAGGGCGCTCTGAGACCCAGTACTTC.

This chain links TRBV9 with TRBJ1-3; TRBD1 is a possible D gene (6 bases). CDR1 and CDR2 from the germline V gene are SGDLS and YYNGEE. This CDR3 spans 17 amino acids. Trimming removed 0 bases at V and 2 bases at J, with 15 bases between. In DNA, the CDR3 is TGTGCCAGCAGCGTAGAGGGGGGGCTAAGGGCTGGAAACACCATATATTTT. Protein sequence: CASSVEGGLRAGNTIYF.

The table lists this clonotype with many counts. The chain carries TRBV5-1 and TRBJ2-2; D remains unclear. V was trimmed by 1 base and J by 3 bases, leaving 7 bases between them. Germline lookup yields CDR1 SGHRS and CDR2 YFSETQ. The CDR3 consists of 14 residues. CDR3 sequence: CASSLQFHTGELFF. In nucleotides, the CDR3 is TGCGCCAGCAGCTTGCAATTCCACACCGGGGAGCTGTTTTTT. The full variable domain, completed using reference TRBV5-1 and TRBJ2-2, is KAGVTQTPRYLIKTRGQQVTLSCSPISGHRSVSWYQQTPGQGLQFLFEYFSETQRNKGNFPGRFSGRQFSNSRSEMNVSTLELGDSALYLCASSLQFHTGELFFGEGSRLTVL.

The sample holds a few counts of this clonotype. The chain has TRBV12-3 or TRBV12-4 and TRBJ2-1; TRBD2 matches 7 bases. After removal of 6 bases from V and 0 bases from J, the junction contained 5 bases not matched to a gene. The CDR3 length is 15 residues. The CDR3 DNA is TGTGCCAGCAGCTCACTAGCGAGCTCCTACAATGAGCAGTTCTTC. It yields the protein CASSSLASSYNEQFF.

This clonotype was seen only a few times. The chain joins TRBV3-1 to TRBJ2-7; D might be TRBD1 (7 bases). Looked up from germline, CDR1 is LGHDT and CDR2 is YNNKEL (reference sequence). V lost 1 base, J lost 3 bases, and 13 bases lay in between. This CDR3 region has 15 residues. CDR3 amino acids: CASSQGRAGGYEQYV. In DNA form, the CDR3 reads TGTGCCAGCAGCCAAGGGAGGGCAGGGGGCTACGAGCAGTACGTC.

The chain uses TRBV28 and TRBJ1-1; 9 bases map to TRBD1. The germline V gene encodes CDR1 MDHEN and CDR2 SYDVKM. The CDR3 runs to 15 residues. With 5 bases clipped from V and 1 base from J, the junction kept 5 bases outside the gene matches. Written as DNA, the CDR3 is TGTGCCAGCAGTGGCCCGGGACAGGGGAACACTGAAGCTTTCTTT. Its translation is CASSGPGQGNTEAFF.

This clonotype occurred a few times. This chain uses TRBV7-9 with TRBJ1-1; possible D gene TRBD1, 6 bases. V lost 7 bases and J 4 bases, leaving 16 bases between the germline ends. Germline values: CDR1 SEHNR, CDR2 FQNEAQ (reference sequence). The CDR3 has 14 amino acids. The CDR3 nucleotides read TGTGCCAGCAACTCTCAGGGGAACCCCACTGAAGCTTTCTTT. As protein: CASNSQGNPTEAFF. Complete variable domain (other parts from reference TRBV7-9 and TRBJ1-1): DTGVSQNPRHKITKRGQNVTFRCDPISEHNRLYWYRQTLGQGPEFLTYFQNEAQLEKSRLLSDRFSAERPKGSFSTLEIQRTEQGDSAMYLCASNSQGNPTEAFFGQGTRLTVV.

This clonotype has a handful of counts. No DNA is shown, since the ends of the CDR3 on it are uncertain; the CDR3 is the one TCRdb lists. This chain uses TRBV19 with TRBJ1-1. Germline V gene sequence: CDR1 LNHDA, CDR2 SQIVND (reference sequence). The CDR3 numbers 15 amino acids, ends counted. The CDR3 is CASTSGSTRNTEAFF.

The CDR3 sequence is CASSQGKGAANEKLFF. The CDR3 DNA is TGTGCCAGCAGCCAAGGCAAGGGGGCTGCTAATGAAAAACTGTTTTTT. The rearrangement joins TRBV4-2 to TRBJ1-4; 7 nucleotides agree with TRBD1. Germline CDR1 is LGHNA and CDR2 is YNFKEQ. This CDR3 contains 16 residues. V lost 1 base to trimming and J lost 3 bases; unmatched junction nucleotides: 5.

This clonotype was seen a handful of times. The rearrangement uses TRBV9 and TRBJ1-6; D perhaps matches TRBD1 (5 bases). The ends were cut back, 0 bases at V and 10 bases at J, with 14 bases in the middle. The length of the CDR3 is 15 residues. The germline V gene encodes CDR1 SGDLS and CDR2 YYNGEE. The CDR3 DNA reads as TGTGCCAGCAGCGTAGCTGGGGCAAGGGACTCACCCCTCCACTTT. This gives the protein CASSVAGARDSPLHF.

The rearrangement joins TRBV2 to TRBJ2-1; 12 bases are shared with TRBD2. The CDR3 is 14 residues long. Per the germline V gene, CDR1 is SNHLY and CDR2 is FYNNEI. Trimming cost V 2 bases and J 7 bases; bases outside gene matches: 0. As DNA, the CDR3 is TGTGCCAGCAGTGAAACTAGCGGGGGGAATGAGCAGTTCTTC. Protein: CASSETSGGNEQFF.